This T cell receptor (beta chain) was found in a study of Graves' ophthalmopathy and Graves' hyperthyroidism (dated by TCRdb to about 2018). Context from the whole study: Peripheral blood samples were taken at the time of initial diagnosis, before any treatment was given. TCR beta repertoire signatures were used to distinguish Graves' ophthalmopathy from Graves' hyperthyroidism and to predict progression to ophthalmopathy. In total, approximately 130 blood samples were TCR-sequenced: under 45 ophthalmopathy, some 75 hyperthyroidism and some 17 hyperthyroidism-to-ophthalmopathy patients. To explore V-J signatures that separate ophthalmopathy from hyperthyroidism, a discovery set of about 98 patients was enrolled, consisting of 40 to 45 with ophthalmopathy and 55 to 65 with stable hyperthyroidism. An independent validation cohort was composed of around 19 hyperthyroidism patients and around 16 patients who later progressed from hyperthyroidism to ophthalmopathy. In five or six hyperthyroidism patients, the T-cell repertoires found in thyroid tissue were compared with those found in blood. Once sampling was done, hyperthyroidism patients were given methimazole at a starting dose of 30 mg daily, while ophthalmopathy patients were given high-dose intravenous methylprednisolone. The approximately 98 discovery patients were randomly divided into training and test sets at a 7:3 ratio. Findings and caveats that apply to the study as a whole: Sample size was not statistically predetermined, and group allocation was not concealed from the investigators. In validation, the model predicted ophthalmopathy progression with about 71% sensitivity and 72.22% specificity; around twelve predicted patients were CT-confirmed with GO in a median of approximately 6.5 months. Most expanded thyroid clonotypes with frequency above 0.001 were also detected in blood, suggesting blood repertoires may reflect the thyroid immune response. The 13-signature model separated ophthalmopathy from stable hyperthyroidism with about 86% sensitivity and about 81% specificity in cross-validation, and 80%/75% in the test set.

Hyperthyroidism was defined as stable when no progression to ophthalmopathy occurred within 18 months of follow-up. The hyperthyroidism patients were 18 to 65 years old and newly diagnosed, with a disease duration of less than 2 months. Patients with other autoimmune diseases, uncontrolled infections, pregnancy or lactation were excluded. Diagnosis was based on clinical symptoms, serum thyroxine, TRAb, thyroid ultrasound and orbital computed tomography. Using Ficoll-Paque density gradient centrifugation, PBMCs were isolated from about 9.4 ml of fresh peripheral blood. Total RNA was extracted using Trizol reagent, and RNA quality was checked on an Agilent 2100 Bioanalyzer. Including the terminal cysteine and valine, the CDR3 comprises 12 residues. The DNA shown is the 36-base CDR3, in frame from base 1. Per the germline V gene (reference sequence), MNHEY is the CDR1 and SMNVEV is the CDR2. For this chain, trimming is 4 bases at the V end and 4 bases at the J end, and the number of junction bases without a gene match is 1.

For repertoire sequencing, the TCR beta CDR3 regions were amplified from RNA transcripts. The first round of RT-PCR was done with HTBI primers and the Qiagen OneStep RT-PCR kit, and was followed by a second round of multiplex PCR, then size selection and purification. Sequencing of the libraries was carried out on an Illumina HiSeq2000 in paired-end mode with 100 bp reads. On the authors' methods: SOAPnuke was used for read processing, and reads with adapters, uncalled bases, a mean Phred below 15, or no exact constant-primer or identifier match were discarded. High-quality paired reads were merged with COPE v1.2.5. Clonotypes were defined as unique nucleotide sequences and were aligned to IMGT TRB V, D and J references using MiTCR v1.1. The analysis was limited to V-J combinations with a frequency above 0.0001, which together covered 99.2% of the repertoires. For each V-J combination, a TCR clonal expansion and chaos score was defined as F50 clonal expansion divided by the chaos observed in the TCRdist matrix. Welch's t-statistics and random forest were used to narrow the features down to around twelve V-J combinations, which were then fed into a naive Bayes classifier. The similarity between thyroid and blood repertoires was quantified using the Morisita-Horn index. The public reads were quality trimmed at Q25 with fastp and then assembled into clones with MiXCR by TCRdb, keeping productive beta chains. Each entry is one CDR3 protein sequence, shown with its most common DNA and genes. These V and J calls originate from TCRdb's pipeline instead of the authors' own analysis. The sample records just over 400,000 distinct CDR3 sequences, around 20% of which are singletons. The top ten clones comprise around 3% of the sample.

On this clonotype: Its antigen specificity is not known. The sample holds no much larger clone one base away, and base qualities are not on file.

Recombination connected TRBV27 to TRBJ2-7, and TRBD1 aligns with 7 junction nucleotides. The TCR comes from a woman younger than 30 with stable Graves' hyperthyroidism. Donor details come from another sample of the same person, matched by shared clones. Sequenced sample: peripheral blood. This receptor carries the CDR3 CASSSDRYEQYV. The DNA reads as follows: TGTGCCAGCAGTTCGGACAGGTACGAGCAGTACGTC.